These 8 T cell receptor beta chains came from one sample sequenced in a study of shared clonotypes between healthy human individuals. Naive CD8 isolation took CD45RO-negative cells positively selected for CCR7 and excluded terminally differentiated effector memory CD45RA+ cells. Only in-frame clones appear in the TCRdb table, and some are missing; sequencing was by immunoSEQ multiplex PCR. Seen here are about 800,000 clones, 90% to 97% observed once, and the top ten hold less than 0.25%. The sample consisted of naive CD8+ T cells sorted from blood. The source is a man between 25 and 39 years old in good health.

The V call is TRBV6-6, the J call TRBJ1-1; possibly TRBD1 for D (5 bases). Germline V gives CDR1 MNHNY, CDR2 SVGAGI (reference sequence). The CDR3 runs to 13 residues. Trimming removed 0 bases from V and 6 bases from J, with 8 bases in between. The CDR3 loop reads CASSYSTGAEAFF. The CDR3, as DNA: TGTGCCAGCAGTTACTCAACAGGAGCTGAAGCTTTCTTT.

The V call is TRBV7-9, the J call TRBJ2-7; 8 positions match TRBD1. J was trimmed by 2 bases and V by 8 bases; bases with no gene match: 14. Germline-derived CDR1 and CDR2 are SEHNR and FQNEAQ (reference sequence). The length of the CDR3 is 16 residues. CDR3 sequence (DNA): TGTGCCAGCGAGAAATTGACCGGGACAGGAGCCTACGAGCAGTACTTC. This gives the protein CASEKLTGTGAYEQYF.

The J gene is TRBJ2-7, the V gene TRBV6-6; tentative D call: TRBD2 (6 bases). The CDR3 loop spans 14 amino acids. Trimming pared 6 bases from V and 2 bases from J, leaving 14 bases between. CDR1 is MNHNY and CDR2 is SVGAGI in the germline V gene (reference sequence). The CDR3: CASRGEVTPYEQYF. The CDR3 nucleotides are TGTGCCAGCAGGGGGGAGGTCACCCCCTACGAGCAGTACTTC.

V and J are TRBV11-1 and TRBJ2-5, with 10 bases lining up with TRBD1. CDR1 is SGHAT, CDR2 FQDESV, per germline (reference sequence). This CDR3 comprises 16 residues. Trimming took 1 base from V and 4 from J; bases not matched to a gene: 6. In DNA, the CDR3 is TGTGCCAGCAGCTTAGTCGGGACAGGGGTTGGAGAGACCCAGTACTTC. Residues: CASSLVGTGVGETQYF.

This chain joins TRBV4-1 and TRBJ2-1; D is unresolved. V gave up 4 bases and J gave up 6 bases, with 13 bases separating them. The germline V gene has CDR1 MGHRA and CDR2 YSYEKL. The CDR3 runs to 14 residues. The CDR3 DNA reads TGCGCCAGCAGCCCGGTGGTCAGTGCCAATGAGCAGTTCTTC. Translating gives CASSPVVSANEQFF.

The CDR3: CASSQPGVVGELFF. CDR3 bases: TGCGCCAGCAGCCAGCCGGGGGTAGTCGGGGAGCTGTTTTTT. V gene TRBV4-1 combines with J gene TRBJ2-2, with D tentatively TRBD2 (6 bases). Germline CDR1 MGHRA, CDR2 YSYEKL. This CDR3 spans 14 amino acids. The V end lost 3 bases, the J end lost 7 bases, and 12 bases lay between the germline ends.

The chain carries TRBV10-3 and TRBJ2-7; 9 nucleotides match TRBD1. The trim removed 9 bases at V and 0 bases at J, leaving 3 bases unmatched. This CDR3 has 13 residues. Germline values: CDR1 ENHRY, CDR2 SYGVKD. The CDR3 DNA is TGTGCCATTGGGACAGGGAGCTCCTACGAGCAGTACTTC. Translation: CAIGTGSSYEQYF.

The chain recombines TRBV14 with TRBJ2-3, with 10 bases lining up with TRBD1. Germline loops: CDR1 SGHDN, CDR2 FVKESK. V was clipped by 4 bases and J by 5 bases; unmatched bases: 6. The CDR3 is made up of 15 amino acids. This CDR3 reads CASSLRDRGIDTQYF. CDR3 coding DNA: TGTGCCAGCAGCCTGCGGGACAGGGGTATAGATACGCAGTATTTT.